These T cell receptor beta chains were read from a single sample in a study of cytomegalovirus exposure and HLA in healthy donors. Data came from immunoSEQ multiplex PCR; TCRdb stores just in-frame clones and leaves some out. The table shows tens of thousands of clones, with 96% occurring only once. Sequences were obtained from PBMCs. The origin of the receptors is a woman younger than 30 in good health and CMV-seropositive. The CDR3 runs from the conserved cysteine through the conserved F or W. A D gene is named only where the DNA matches it firmly. A clone size is listed for some rows: how often the clone was seen (once, few, many), or a class if it is expanded.

NA,TRBJ2-1,TRBV7-2,NA,TGTGCCAGCAGCTTAGTCGTAGCGGCCTACAATGAGCAGTTCTTC,CASSLVVAAYNEQFF
TRBD1,TRBJ1-5,TRBV2,NA,TGTGCCAGCAGCGGACAGGGGGTCAGGAAGCCCCAGCATTTT,CASSGQGVRKPQHF
NA,TRBJ2-3,TRBV29-1,few,TGCAGCGTTGATCTAGGATCTAGCACAGATACGCAGTATTTT,CSVDLGSSTDTQYF
NA,TRBJ2-7,TRBV28,NA,TGTGCCGCCGTCGACAGCGCTAGCTCCTACGAGCAGTACTTC,CAAVDSASSYEQYF
TRBD2,TRBJ2-3,TRBV2,NA,TGTGCCAGCAGTTTTATAGCGGGAGATTCGGATACGCAGTATTTT,CASSFIAGDSDTQYF
TRBD1,TRBJ1-2,TRBV28,NA,TGTGCCAGCAGAAAGGCCGGGACAGGGGCTAACTATGGCTACACCTTC,CASRKAGTGANYGYTF
TRBD1,TRBJ1-4,TRBV28,NA,TGTGCCAGCAGTTCCCCGGGACAGCCCAATGAAAAACTGTTTTTT,CASSSPGQPNEKLFF
TRBD1,TRBJ1-2,TRBV6-5,NA,TGTGCCAGCGCCACCCTGGACAGGGACTATGGCTACACCTTC,CASATLDRDYGYTF
NA,TRBJ2-2,TRBV28,NA,TGTGCCAGCAGTTTGGTATTTCAGGGGAACACCGGGGAGCTGTTTTTT,CASSLVFQGNTGELFF
TRBD2,TRBJ2-2,TRBV7-3,NA,TGTGCCAGCAGCTTAGAGGCTAGCGGGAGTGGGTCGATGGCCGGGGAGCTGTTTTTT,CASSLEASGSGSMAGELFF
NA,TRBJ2-4,TRBV19,NA,TGTGCCAGTAGTAGTTGGGGGGTCGGAAACATTCAGTACTTC,CASSSWGVGNIQYF
NA,TRBJ2-1,TRBV19,once,TGTGCCACCCCTAGGGGTGTCTATGAGCAGTTCTTC,CATPRGVYEQFF
TRBD2,TRBJ2-7,TRBV29-1,NA,TGCAGCGTCGCCTCAGGAGGTAGCGGGAGGGCCCGCGAGCAGTACTTC,CSVASGGSGRAREQYF
NA,TRBJ1-4,TRBV30,NA,TGTGCCTGGAGCGGGACAAGGAATGAAAAACTGTTTTTT,CAWSGTRNEKLFF
NA,TRBJ2-4,TRBV4-1,NA,TGCGCCAGCAGCCAATCGGGTGCTACCCGAGGAAACATTCAGTACTTC,CASSQSGATRGNIQYF
TRBD2,TRBJ2-2,TRBV18,NA,TGTGCCAGCTCACCAACGACTAGCGGGAGTAGAGTCGGGGAGCTGTTTTTT,CASSPTTSGSRVGELFF
TRBD2,TRBJ2-1,TRBV5-1,NA,TGCGCCAGCGGGAGTGGGATTGCGGGAGCAGGTGTACAGTTCTTC,CASGSGIAGAGVQFF
NA,TRBJ1-2,TRBV11-2,NA,TGTGCCAGCAGCCCTCGGGACGGGGGAGGCTACACCTTC,CASSPRDGGGYTF
TRBD2,TRBJ2-3,TRBV7-8,NA,TGTGCCAGCAGCTTAACTAGCGGGAGAGACGTCCCAGATACGCAGTATTTT,CASSLTSGRDVPDTQYF
NA,TRBJ2-4,TRBV2,NA,TGTGCCAGCAGTGAAACGGGAGCAGCCAAAAACATTCAGTACTTC,CASSETGAAKNIQYF
TRBD2,TRBJ2-1,TRBV15,NA,TGTGCCACCAGCGGGCGGACTAGCGGCTTCAATGAGCAGTTCTTC,CATSGRTSGFNEQFF
TRBD2,TRBJ2-1,TRBV2,NA,TGTGCCAGCAGGGGCGGGACTAGCGGGAGGTGGAATGAGCAGTTCTTC,CASRGGTSGRWNEQFF
NA,TRBJ1-1,TRBV7-2,NA,TGTGCCAGCAGCTCCCGGGGTGGGTTGAACACTGAAGCTTTCTTT,CASSSRGGLNTEAFF
TRBD1,TRBJ1-5,TRBV28,NA,TGTGCCAGCAGCCCTTACGGGGACAGGGAGAAGGGTGCCCAGCATTTT,CASSPYGDREKGAQHF
TRBD2,TRBJ2-2,TRBV4-3,NA,TGCGCCAGCAGCCAAGACGTGCGGGAGGGAAACACCGGGGAGCTGTTTTTT,CASSQDVREGNTGELFF
NA,TRBJ2-5,TRBV6-5,NA,TGTGCCAGCAGTTTCATCGGGTTAGGAGAGACCCAGTACTTC,CASSFIGLGETQYF
TRBD2,TRBJ2-7,TRBV18,NA,TGTGCCAGCTCGTCGGGACTAGCGGGCCTCACTCAGTACTTC,CASSSGLAGLTQYF
TRBD1,TRBJ1-1,TRBV27,NA,TGTGCCAGCAGGAACTCAGGGGGCCGAGCTTTCTTT,CASRNSGGRAFF
TRBD2,TRBJ2-1,TRBV9,NA,TGTGCCAGCAGCCGGCGTGGGGGGGATGAGCAGTTCTTC,CASSRRGGDEQFF
NA,TRBJ1-2,TRBV7-9,NA,TGTGCCAGCAAATCTGAGGCCCACTATGGCTACACCTTC,CASKSEAHYGYTF
TRBD2,TRBJ2-3,TRBV7-2,NA,TGTGCCAGCAGCTTAGGGGTGATTAGCGGGAGGCCCGATACGCAGTATTTT,CASSLGVISGRPDTQYF
NA,TRBJ2-7,TRBV5-6,NA,TGTGCCAGCAGCTCGATGGACAGGAGGGCCTACGAGCAGTACTTC,CASSSMDRRAYEQYF
TRBD2,TRBJ2-1,TRBV7-8,NA,TGTGCCAGCAGCGTAATACCGGGACTAGCGGGTGGTGAGCAGTTCTTC,CASSVIPGLAGGEQFF
NA,TRBJ2-2,TRBV28,NA,TGTGCCAGCAGTTTAGGGCGACTAGCGAACACCGGGGAGCTGTTTTTT,CASSLGRLANTGELFF
TRBD1,TRBJ1-2,TRBV19,NA,TGTGCCAGTAGTATAATGCAGGGGGACTATGGCTACACCTTC,CASSIMQGDYGYTF
TRBD2,TRBJ2-4,TRBV10-1,NA,TGCGCCAGCAGTGAGTCGCAGGGAGCGGGAGTATCCAAAAACATTCAGTACTTC,CASSESQGAGVSKNIQYF
NA,TRBJ1-4,TRBV28,once,TGTGCCAGCAGTTGGGGCAGGGTGGATGAAAAACTGTTTTTT,CASSWGRVDEKLFF
NA,TRBJ2-5,TRBV13,NA,TGTGCCAGCAGCTATACAGGGAAAGAGACCCAGTACTTC,CASSYTGKETQYF
NA,TRBJ2-1,TRBV2,NA,TGTGCCAGCAGTGCCCTTTATTTGGGAGAGGAGCAGTTCTTC,CASSALYLGEEQFF
NA,TRBJ2-7,TRBV28,NA,TGTGCCAGCAGTTTCGGAACTATCAGCTACGAGCAGTACTTC,CASSFGTISYEQYF
NA,TRBJ2-3,TRBV6-5,NA,TGTGCCAGCAGTTACGGCAGCACAGATACGCAGTATTTT,CASSYGSTDTQYF
NA,TRBJ2-7,TRBV21-1,few,TGTGCCAGCAGCAAAGCGGGGGGGAAGTCCTACGAGCAGTACTTC,CASSKAGGKSYEQYF
NA,TRBJ1-5,TRBV2,NA,TGTGCCAGCAGCCTGGAGGACAATCAGCCCCAGCATTTT,CASSLEDNQPQHF
TRBD1,TRBJ1-2,TRBV28,NA,TGTGCCAGCAGTCCCCCGACAGGGTTTAGCTATGGCTACACCTTC,CASSPPTGFSYGYTF
NA,TRBJ2-3,TRBV11-2,NA,TGTGCCAGCAGCTTCCCAGGGATGGCTATGGATACGCAGTATTTT,CASSFPGMAMDTQYF
TRBD1,TRBJ1-5,TRBV7-2,NA,TGTGCCAGCAGCGGGACAGGGCATAGCAATCAGCCCCAGCATTTT,CASSGTGHSNQPQHF
TRBD2,TRBJ2-7,TRBV28,NA,TGTGCCAGCATTCCCCTTGTACCGCGGGAGGGCTACGAGCAGTACTTC,CASIPLVPREGYEQYF
NA,TRBJ2-2,TRBV5-5,NA,TGTGCCAGCACCACTGCCCCCGGGGAGCTGTTTTTT,CASTTAPGELFF
TRBD2,TRBJ2-3,TRBV19,once,TGTGCCAGTAGTGGAGGACTAGCGGGTTTAATAGATACGCAGTATTTT,CASSGGLAGLIDTQYF
TRBD2,TRBJ2-5,TRBV5-8,once,TGTGCCAGCAGATCGGGACTAGCGGGAAGAAGTCAAGAGACCCAGTACTTC,CASRSGLAGRSQETQYF
TRBD1,TRBJ1-2,TRBV6-5,NA,TGTGCCAGCAGCCCGACAGGGTCCCTAATCTATGGCTACACCTTC,CASSPTGSLIYGYTF
NA,TRBJ2-1,TRBV4-1,NA,TGCGCCAGCAGCCAACCAATTAGCGTTGAGCAGTTCTTC,CASSQPISVEQFF